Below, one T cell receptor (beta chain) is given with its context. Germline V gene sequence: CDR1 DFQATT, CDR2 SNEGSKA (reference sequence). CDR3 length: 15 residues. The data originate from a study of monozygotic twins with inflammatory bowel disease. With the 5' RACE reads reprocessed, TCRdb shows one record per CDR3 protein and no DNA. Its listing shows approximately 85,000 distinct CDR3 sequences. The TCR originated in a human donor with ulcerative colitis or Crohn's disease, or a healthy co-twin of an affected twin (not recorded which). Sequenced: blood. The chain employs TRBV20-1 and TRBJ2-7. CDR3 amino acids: CSARGNGGTPYEQYF.